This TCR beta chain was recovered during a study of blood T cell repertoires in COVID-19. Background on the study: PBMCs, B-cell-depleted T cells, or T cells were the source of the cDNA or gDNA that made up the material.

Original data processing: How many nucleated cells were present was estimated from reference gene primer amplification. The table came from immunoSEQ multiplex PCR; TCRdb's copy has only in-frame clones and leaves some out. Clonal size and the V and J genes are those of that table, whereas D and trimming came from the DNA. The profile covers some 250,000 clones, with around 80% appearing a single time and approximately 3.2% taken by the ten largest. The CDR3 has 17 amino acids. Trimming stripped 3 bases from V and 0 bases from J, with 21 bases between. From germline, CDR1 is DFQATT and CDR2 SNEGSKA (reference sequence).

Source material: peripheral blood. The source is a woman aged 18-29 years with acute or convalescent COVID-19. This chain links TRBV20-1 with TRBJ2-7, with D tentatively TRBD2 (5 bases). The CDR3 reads CSASFPVWESSSYEQYF. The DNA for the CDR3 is TGCAGTGCTAGTTTTCCCGTTTGGGAGTCCAGCTCCTACGAGCAGTACTTC.